This T cell receptor beta chain stems from a study of human T cells and chemical hapten exposure. Across the whole study: All through the roughly 25-week study, the scalp of each patient received diphenylcyclopropenone doses weekly. Alopecia areata, totalis or universalis affected patients who were mostly female. Among samples, TCR yields varied mainly because of small differences in pooled library volume.

This clonotype has a handful of counts. The antigen is undetermined. Time point given: patch test 1, 2 weeks after DPC sensitization. Stated treatment: therapeutic diphenylcyclopropenone sensitization with weekly scalp DPC. Study-wide findings and caveats: Controls had significantly fewer large CDR3 similarity clusters than were formed by expanded TCRs.

From the RACE reads, TCRdb called clonotypes with MiXCR, one entry per CDR3 protein. The table includes 100,000 or so distinct CDR3 sequences, over 9.5% detected once. The sequence derives from a man aged 35 to 55 with alopecia areata. Some clones in this sample may be carry-over from other donors' samples. The specimen was whole blood, collected in connection with sensitization to the hapten diphenylcyclopropenone (DPC).

CDR3 in DNA: TGTGCCAGCAGCTACACCGGGACAGGAGCCTACGAGCAGTACGTC. It codes for CASSYTGTGAYEQYV. This sequence joins TRBV5-6 and TRBJ2-7; 8 nucleotides line up with TRBD1. CDR3 length equals 15 residues. Germline V lookup: CDR1 SGHDT, CDR2 YYEEEE. After removal of 3 bases from V and 2 bases from J, the junction contained 7 bases not matched to a gene.